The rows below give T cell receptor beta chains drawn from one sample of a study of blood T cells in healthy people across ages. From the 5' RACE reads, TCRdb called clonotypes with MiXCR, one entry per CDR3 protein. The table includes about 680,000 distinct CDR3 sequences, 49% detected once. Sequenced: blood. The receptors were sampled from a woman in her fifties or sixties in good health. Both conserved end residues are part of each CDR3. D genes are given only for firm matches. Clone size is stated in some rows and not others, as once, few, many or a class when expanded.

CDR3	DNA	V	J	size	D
CASSLEGGKTQYF	TGCGCCAGCAGCTTGGAGGGTGGAAAGACCCAGTACTTC	TRBV5-1	TRBJ2-5	few	.
CSARLGSSYNEQFF	TGCAGTGCCCGCCTGGGGAGCTCCTACAATGAGCAGTTCTTC	TRBV20-1	TRBJ2-1	.	.
CATRAGGATEKLFF	TGTGCCACCAGAGCAGGGGGCGCTACAGAAAAACTGTTTTTT	TRBV24-1	TRBJ1-4	.	TRBD1
CASSQRPGHEQYF	TGTGCCAGCAGCCAGAGACCTGGCCACGAGCAGTACTTC	TRBV14	TRBJ2-7	few	.
CASSLLGGATPNTQYF	TGTGCCAGCAGCTTACTAGGGGGCGCGACCCCGAATACGCAGTATTTT	TRBV7-2	TRBJ2-3	.	TRBD1
CKGAAGGDGAEAFF	TGCAAGGGGGCGGCAGGTGGGGACGGTGCTGAAGCTTTCTTT	TRBV20-1	TRBJ1-1	few	TRBD1
CSAGTGNGQYF	TGCAGCGCTGGGACAGGGAATGGGCAGTACTTC	TRBV29-1	TRBJ2-5	.	TRBD1
CASNQPGDQGGYTF	TGTGCCAGCAACCAACCAGGGGATCAAGGGGGCTACACCTTC	TRBV21-1	TRBJ1-2	.	.
CASSNGDSTDTQYF	TGTGCCAGCAGTAACGGGGACTCGACAGATACGCAGTATTTT	TRBV6-6	TRBJ2-3	.	.
CASSLVEGRNEQFF	TGTGCCAGCAGCTTAGTCGAAGGTCGGAATGAGCAGTTCTTC	TRBV7-9	TRBJ2-1	.	.
CASSQGGWGGQETQYF	TGTGCCAGCAGCCAAGGAGGTTGGGGGGGGCAAGAGACCCAGTACTTC	TRBV4-2	TRBJ2-5	.	TRBD2
CASSLDGGGWNEQFF	TGTGCCAGCAGCCTAGACGGGGGGGGCTGGAATGAGCAGTTCTTC	TRBV7-2	TRBJ2-1	.	TRBD2
CASSLSAPPRQAFF	TGTGCCAGCAGTTTATCGGCCCCACCACGCCAAGCTTTCTTT	TRBV27	TRBJ1-1	.	.
CSASPPGRQGGEQYF	TGCAGTGCTAGCCCACCGGGGAGACAGGGGGGCGAGCAGTACTTC	TRBV20-1	TRBJ2-7	once	TRBD1
CASSEARGQAKNIQYF	TGTGCCAGCAGTGAAGCGAGAGGTCAAGCCAAAAACATTCAGTACTTC	TRBV6-1	TRBJ2-4	few	.
CASSSPPLYEQYF	TGTGCCAGCAGTTCCCCCCCCCTCTACGAGCAGTACTTC	TRBV12-3/TRBV12-4	TRBJ2-7	.	.
CASSRDISYEQYF	TGTGCCAGCAGCCGGGACATATCCTACGAGCAGTACTTC	TRBV6-2/TRBV6-3	TRBJ2-7	few	.
CASKREGITDTQYF	TGTGCCAGCAAGAGGGAGGGGATTACAGATACGCAGTATTTT	TRBV6-5	TRBJ2-3	few	TRBD2
CASSLEVRGAYGYTF	TGTGCCAGCAGCTTGGAAGTGCGGGGCGCGTACGGCTACACCTTC	TRBV5-5	TRBJ1-2	few	.
CASRTVMNTEAFF	TGTGCCAGCCGGACAGTAATGAACACTGAAGCTTTCTTT	TRBV12-3/TRBV12-4	TRBJ1-1	few	.
CSATWTSGEETQYF	TGCAGTGCTACATGGACTAGCGGGGAAGAGACCCAGTACTTC	TRBV20-1	TRBJ2-5	.	TRBD2
CASSPGRSQETQYF	TGTGCCAGCAGTCCAGGGCGCAGCCAAGAGACCCAGTACTTC	TRBV2	TRBJ2-5	many	.
CASKPSGAYNEQFF	TGTGCCAGCAAACCTAGCGGGGCTTACAATGAGCAGTTCTTC	TRBV28	TRBJ2-1	.	TRBD2
CASSQGIAGGQETQYF	TGTGCCAGCAGCCAAGGGATAGCGGGAGGTCAAGAGACCCAGTACTTC	TRBV4-2	TRBJ2-5	many	TRBD2
CASSVAPASALGYNEQFF	TGTGCCAGCAGCGTAGCCCCCGCTAGCGCCCTAGGCTACAATGAGCAGTTCTTC	TRBV9	TRBJ2-1	few	.
CASGPANWPCEQFF	TGTGCCAGCGGGCCCGCGAACTGGCCGTGTGAGCAGTTCTTC	TRBV12-3/TRBV12-4	TRBJ2-1	.	.
CASSDPRGAYNEQYF	TGTGCCAGCAGTGACCCCAGGGGCGCCTACAATGAGCAGTACTTC	TRBV25-1	TRBJ2-7	.	.
CASSPLTSGYEQYF	TGTGCCAGCTCACCACTAACTAGCGGCTACGAGCAGTACTTC	TRBV18	TRBJ2-7	few	TRBD2
CSAYQGADTQYF	TGCAGTGCTTATCAGGGGGCAGATACGCAGTATTTT	TRBV20-1	TRBJ2-3	.	TRBD1
CASSLENTGELFF	TGTGCCAGCAGCTTAGAAAACACCGGGGAGCTGTTTTTT	TRBV7-2	TRBJ2-2	many	.
CASSLRGLAGEGQFF	TGTGCCAGCAGCTTACGTGGACTAGCGGGAGAGGGGCAGTTCTTC	TRBV6-6	TRBJ2-1	once	TRBD2
CAWSVRIGDGYTF	TGTGCCTGGAGTGTACGGATAGGGGATGGCTACACCTTC	TRBV30	TRBJ1-2	.	.
CASTGHENTEAFF	TGTGCCAGCACCGGACACGAGAACACTGAAGCTTTCTTT	TRBV5-6	TRBJ1-1	few	.
CSVVRVGGETQYF	TGCAGCGTTGTGAGGGTTGGGGGGGAGACCCAGTACTTC	TRBV29-1	TRBJ2-5	.	.
CASSLRLSPREGVEQFF	TGCGCCAGCAGCCTACGTCTCTCCCCGCGGGAGGGAGTTGAGCAGTTCTTC	TRBV4-3	TRBJ2-1	few	TRBD2
CASSPAGGHTLTYEQYF	TGTGCCAGCAGTCCCGCGGGGGGCCATACCCTGACCTACGAGCAGTACTTC	TRBV6-2/TRBV6-3	TRBJ2-7	.	TRBD2
CASSPPGSPDNEQFF	TGTGCCAGCAGCCCCCCAGGGTCCCCAGACAATGAGCAGTTCTTC	TRBV7-9	TRBJ2-1	.	.
CASSVIGASSYNEQFF	TGTGCCAGCAGCGTGATTGGGGCTAGCTCCTACAATGAGCAGTTCTTC	TRBV9	TRBJ2-1	.	.
CASSLFTGGEKLFF	TGTGCCAGCAGCTTATTCACAGGGGGCGAAAAACTGTTTTTT	TRBV7-2	TRBJ1-4	.	TRBD1
CASSRKGESAYEQYF	TGTGCCAGCAGCCGAAAGGGGGAGTCGGCCTACGAGCAGTACTTC	TRBV14	TRBJ2-7	.	.
CSVGGTGGKMNTEAFF	TGCAGCGTTGGAGGCACAGGGGGCAAAATGAACACTGAAGCTTTCTTT	TRBV29-1	TRBJ1-1	.	TRBD1
CASSVSPAYEQYF	TGTGCCAGCAGTGTCAGCCCAGCCTACGAGCAGTACTTC	TRBV2	TRBJ2-7	.	.
CASSVGTLGDEQFF	TGCGCCAGCAGCGTTGGGACTTTGGGCGATGAGCAGTTCTTC	TRBV5-1	TRBJ2-1	few	.
CASSLQGQVSNSPLHF	TGTGCCAGCAGTTTGCAAGGACAGGTCAGCAATTCACCCCTCCACTTT	TRBV28	TRBJ1-6	.	TRBD1
CSASREGTNEKLFF	TGCAGTGCTAGTAGGGAGGGAACTAATGAAAAACTGTTTTTT	TRBV20-1	TRBJ1-4	few	.
CASSLIGADGETQYF	TGTGCCAGCAGCTTAATAGGGGCTGACGGGGAGACCCAGTACTTC	TRBV11-2	TRBJ2-5	.	.
CASSEAIAGSSQETQYF	TGTGCCAGCAGTGAAGCCATAGCGGGATCGTCGCAAGAGACCCAGTACTTC	TRBV6-1	TRBJ2-5	.	TRBD2
CASRQDPVTPYNEQFF	TGTGCCAGCCGGCAAGATCCAGTTACCCCGTACAATGAGCAGTTCTTC	TRBV14	TRBJ2-1	.	.
CALQGREKLFF	TGTGCCCTTCAGGGGAGAGAAAAACTGTTTTTT	TRBV28	TRBJ1-4	.	.
CASSEGGVTEAFF	TGTGCCAGCAGTGAAGGCGGTGTCACTGAAGCTTTCTTT	TRBV2	TRBJ1-1	.	.
CAIGRQGPNNEQYF	TGTGCCATCGGTAGGCAGGGACCCAACAATGAGCAGTACTTC	TRBV10-3	TRBJ2-7	.	.
CSARSVGLAGLLGQFF	TGCAGTGCTAGGAGCGTAGGACTAGCGGGACTACTCGGGCAGTTCTTC	TRBV20-1	TRBJ2-1	few	TRBD2
CASSFRSNYEQYF	TGTGCCAGCAGCTTCCGGAGCAACTACGAGCAGTACTTC	TRBV7-2	TRBJ2-7	.	.